This TCR beta chain was recovered during a study of a mutant IDH1 vaccine in newly diagnosed glioma. Details on this clone: The antigen is not known.

V lost 0 bases, J lost 1 base, and 11 bases lay in between. This CDR3 is built from 17 residues. Germline CDR1 reads SGHRS; CDR2 reads YFSETQ. Profiling relied on immunoSEQ multiplex PCR, and the TCRdb table lists in-frame clones only, not all of them. The sample holds about 56,000 clones, over 70% seen once. Time point meaning: week 47, end of study. Topical imiquimod accompanied each vaccine dose, which consisted of 300 ug of mutant IDH1 20-mer peptide. This receptor was identified in a man between 45 and 60 years old with glioma. Sequences were derived from PBMCs, sampled from a glioma patient whose treatment included an IDH1 peptide vaccine. V gene TRBV5-1 combines with J gene TRBJ2-6, with D uncertain. DNA for the CDR3: TGCGCCAGCAGCTTGGGCCCTACAGTATCTGGGGCCAACGTCCTGACTTTC. This encodes CASSLGPTVSGANVLTF.